The 26 T cell receptor beta chains in this list originate from one sample, sequenced in a study of blood T cells in healthy people across ages. Then a second PCR, running roughly 7 to 11 cycles, was carried out with a sample-barcoded 5' primer and a J-beta primer mix. TCRdb passed the 5' RACE reads through MiXCR, listing each CDR3 protein once. This sample yields 780,000 or so distinct CDR3 sequences, of which about 53% are seen a single time; 40% to 50% belongs to the top ten. The sample consisted of blood. The receptor set was obtained from an older man in good health.

V is TRBV7-2 and J is TRBJ1-5, with 10 bases that match TRBD1. This CDR3 contains 17 residues. Looked up from germline, CDR1 is SGHTA and CDR2 is FQGNSA. J lost 1 base, V lost 4 bases, and 7 bases had no gene match. The CDR3 sequence is CASSSRTGGMSNQPQHF. CDR3 nucleotides: TGTGCCAGCAGCTCTAGGACAGGGGGGATGAGCAATCAGCCCCAGCATTTT.

This clonotype appeared a few times. The chain couples TRBV7-9 to TRBJ1-4; TRBD1 is a possible D gene (6 bases). Trimming shortened V by 1 base and J by 7 bases, and 19 bases separated the two germline ends. The CDR3 runs to 17 residues. Per the germline V gene, CDR1 is SEHNR and CDR2 is FQNEAQ (reference sequence). The chain's CDR3 is CASSLGSLVADSEKLFF. CDR3 bases: TGTGCCAGCAGCTTAGGGTCTTTAGTAGCGGACAGTGAAAAACTGTTTTTT.

V and J are TRBV12-3 or TRBV12-4 and TRBJ2-7; a weak D match, TRBD1 (6 bases). The CDR3 contains 16 residues. V gave up 4 bases and J gave up 2 bases, with 18 bases separating them. This chain's CDR3 is CASSSPLQGPTYEQYF. DNA of the CDR3: TGTGCCAGCAGTTCCCCTTTACAGGGTCCTACCTACGAGCAGTACTTC.

A few counts support this clonotype. The chain couples TRBV7-3 to TRBJ2-7, with 10 bases fitting TRBD2. The V segment lost 4 bases and the J segment 4 bases; nucleotides outside the gene matches: 7. CDR1 is SGHTA, CDR2 FQGTGA, per germline. The CDR3 consists of 15 residues. The CDR3 here is CASSSPASGSYEQYF. The CDR3 nucleotides read TGTGCCAGCAGCTCCCCGGCTAGCGGGAGTTACGAGCAGTACTTC.

This sequence joins TRBV7-2 and TRBJ2-7, with D perhaps TRBD1 (5 bases). Trimming shortened V by 11 bases and J by 2 bases, and 16 bases separated the two germline ends. Germline V CDR1 and CDR2: SGHTA, FQGNSA. This CDR3 is built from 13 residues. CDR3 nucleotides: TGTGCCGAATCGTCCACAGGAGCCTACGAGCAGTACTTC. Protein: CAESSTGAYEQYF.

This clonotype showed up many times. The V gene is TRBV2, the J gene TRBJ2-2, with 14 positions matching TRBD2. Germline CDR1 and CDR2: SNHLY and FYNNEI. The CDR3 has 17 residues. With 3 bases clipped from V and 5 bases from J, the junction kept 5 bases outside the gene matches. The CDR3 reads CASSDMTSGRETGELFF. The DNA for the CDR3 is TGTGCCAGCAGTGATATGACTAGCGGGAGGGAGACCGGGGAGCTGTTTTTT.

V is TRBV25-1 and J is TRBJ1-2; D ambiguous. Trimming stripped 4 bases from V and 0 bases from J, with 12 bases between. CDR3 length: 15 amino acids. Germline assignment: CDR1 MGHDK and CDR2 SYGVNS. In nucleotides, the CDR3 is TGTGCCAGCAGTGTTAGCTGGAGGCCTAACTATGGCTACACCTTC. It translates to CASSVSWRPNYGYTF.

This clonotype has only one observation. The rearrangement joins TRBV7-2 to TRBJ2-5, with 15 bases lining up with TRBD2. The CDR3 has 16 residues. V gave up 3 bases and J gave up 4 bases; unmatched junction bases: 3. Germline CDR1 reads SGHTA; CDR2 reads FQGNSA. The CDR3 protein is CASSFGLAGGLETQYF. In DNA form, the CDR3 reads TGTGCCAGCAGCTTCGGACTAGCGGGAGGGCTAGAGACCCAGTACTTC.

The chain is built from TRBV4-1 and TRBJ2-5; D may match TRBD1 or TRBD2 (6 bases each). Trimming removed 1 base from V and 5 bases from J, with 26 bases in between. Germline-derived CDR1 and CDR2 are MGHRA and YSYEKL. The CDR3 spans 19 residues. CDR3 in DNA: TGCGCCAGCAGCCAAGGGGAAGGGGGGATTGACGCTTCTTCTGAGACCCAGTACTTC. Translation: CASSQGEGGIDASSETQYF.

The chain recombines TRBV18 with TRBJ2-7, with TRBD1 matching over 9 bases. V was pared by 0 bases and J by 6 bases, with 6 bases of the junction left unmatched. Germline CDR1 is KGHSH and CDR2 is LQKENI. The CDR3 contains 15 residues. The CDR3 nucleotides read TGTGCCAGCTCACCACCGGAGACAGGGGGATTCGAGCAGTACTTC. Translated: CASSPPETGGFEQYF.

Only a few counts were recorded for this clonotype. V usage is TRBV18 and J usage is TRBJ2-3, with D tentatively TRBD2 (5 bases). The germline V gene encodes CDR1 KGHSH and CDR2 LQKENI. V was shortened by 0 bases and J by 0 bases, with 13 bases between the two germline ends. This CDR3 region has 17 residues. This CDR3 reads CASSPPSSLVSTDTQYF. CDR3 bases: TGTGCCAGCTCACCACCCTCTAGCCTTGTGAGCACAGATACGCAGTATTTT.

This chain joins TRBV18 and TRBJ2-1; D remains ambiguous. Per the germline V gene, CDR1 is KGHSH and CDR2 is LQKENI. The CDR3 is 12 amino acids. V was clipped by 0 bases and J by 15 bases, with 12 bases between them. CDR3 amino acids: CASSPPPEFGFF. The CDR3 DNA is TGTGCCAGCTCACCACCTCCAGAATTCGGGTTCTTC.

This clonotype was detected only a few times. This CDR3 reads CASQQWLQGAVRSYEQYF. The CDR3 bases are TGTGCCAGCCAGCAGTGGCTACAGGGGGCGGTTCGGTCCTACGAGCAGTACTTC. This chain joins TRBV6-2 or TRBV6-3 and TRBJ2-7; 9 bases fit TRBD1. Germline loops: CDR1 MNHEY, CDR2 SVGEGT. The CDR3 is made up of 18 amino acids. The J segment lost 1 base and the V segment lost 8 bases, leaving 18 bases of the junction unmatched.

V usage is TRBV5-1 and J usage is TRBJ1-4; D perhaps matches TRBD1 (5 bases). The CDR3 spans 16 residues. Germline V lookup: CDR1 SGHRS, CDR2 YFSETQ. The V end was cut by 4 bases, the J end by 8 bases, with 21 bases between. CDR3 protein: CASSPRYRGLGEKLFF. As DNA, the CDR3 is TGCGCCAGCAGCCCGCGATATCGGGGGTTAGGGGAAAAACTGTTTTTT.

This clonotype was counted a few times. The J gene is TRBJ2-3, the V gene TRBV12-5; D may be TRBD1 (5 bases). The CDR3 totals 18 residues. The germline gives CDR1 LGHNT, CDR2 FRNRAP. Trimming took off 1 base at V and 14 bases at J, with 31 bases between the two ends. The CDR3 DNA follows: TGTGCTAGTGGTTTGGCCGCGCGAGGCCTGGCGTCAGACAGATACGCGTATTTT. Residues: CASGLAARGLASDRYAYF.

The V and J genes are TRBV24-1 and TRBJ2-1, with 9 bases lining up with TRBD1. Germline V gives CDR1 KGHDR, CDR2 SFDVKD. The CDR3 spans 14 residues. Trimming removed 5 bases from V and 6 bases from J; junction bases left unmatched: 4. This CDR3 is CATSAGTGRNEQFF. For the CDR3, the DNA is TGTGCCACCAGTGCGGGGACAGGGCGCAATGAGCAGTTCTTC.

To note about this clonotype: One end of the junction is discordant with germline, which a read error may explain. CDR3 coding DNA: TGTGCCAGCAGTGACTCACGGGGGGCCTACGAGCAGTACTTC. Its translation is CASSDSRGAYEQYF. The chain has TRBV6-5 and TRBJ2-7; 7 bases map to TRBD2. This CDR3 spans 14 amino acids. Germline V lookup: CDR1 MNHEY, CDR2 SVGAGI.

V gene TRBV21-1 combines with J gene TRBJ2-7. TRBV21-1 is classified as a pseudogene. The CDR3 totals 11 residues. CDR3 loop: CASSKWMEQYF. CDR3 sequence (DNA): TGTGCCAGCAGCAAATGGATGGAGCAGTACTTC.

The V and J genes are TRBV5-1 and TRBJ2-1; D might be TRBD1 (6 bases). The end of the DNA is better explained by TRBJ2-7, so the J call may be wrong. The CDR3 runs 14 residues. Germline CDR1 and CDR2: SGHRS and YFSETQ. CDR3: CANKNRAQDNEQYF. DNA for the CDR3: TGCGCCAACAAGAACAGGGCCCAGGACAATGAGCAGTACTTC.

The chain joins TRBV28 to TRBJ1-5, with D perhaps matching TRBD1 (5 bases). The CDR3 has 15 residues. Germline CDR1 MDHEN, CDR2 SYDVKM. V was cut by 3 bases and J by 2 bases, with 11 bases left in between. CDR3 amino acids: CASSFRAGGNQPQHF. The CDR3 bases are TGTGCCAGCAGTTTCCGGGCGGGGGGCAATCAGCCCCAGCATTTT.

The count of this clonotype is one. The chain joins TRBV20-1 to TRBJ2-7, with D possibly matching TRBD1 (6 bases). V was cut by 3 bases and J by 3 bases, with 21 bases left in between. The CDR3 runs to 16 residues. The germline V gene has CDR1 DFQATT and CDR2 SNEGSKA (reference sequence). This chain's CDR3 is CSASRVKQGWDYEQYF. The DNA of the CDR3 is TGCAGTGCTAGCAGGGTGAAACAGGGTTGGGACTACGAGCAGTACTTC.

The chain joins TRBV9 to TRBJ2-3; 7 nucleotides line up with TRBD2. Trimming took 2 bases from V and 0 from J; bases not matched to a gene: 6. This CDR3 has 16 amino acids. Germline lookup yields CDR1 SGDLS and CDR2 YYNGEE. CDR3 coding DNA: TGTGCCAGCAGCGTTAGCGGGTATCCTAGCACAGATACGCAGTATTTT. Its protein product is CASSVSGYPSTDTQYF.

The chain links TRBV2 to TRBJ2-5; D unclear. Per germline, CDR1 SNHLY and CDR2 FYNNEI. The ends were cut back, 3 bases at V and 2 bases at J, with 10 bases in the middle. This CDR3 region has 14 residues. CDR3 nucleotide sequence: TGTGCCAGCAGTGAGGCGAACGATCAAGAGACCCAGTACTTC. It specifies CASSEANDQETQYF.

The V and J genes are TRBV7-2 and TRBJ2-7, with D perhaps being TRBD1 or TRBD2 (5 bases each). Germline-derived CDR1 and CDR2 are SGHTA and FQGNSA. V was shortened by 1 base and J by 3 bases, with 13 bases between the two germline ends. The CDR3 loop spans 15 amino acids. The CDR3 region is CASSLVRGAVYEQYF. CDR3 sequence (DNA): TGTGCCAGCAGCTTAGTCCGAGGGGCGGTCTACGAGCAGTACTTC. The full variable domain, completed using reference TRBV7-2 and TRBJ2-7, is GAGVSQSPSNKVTEKGKDVELRCDPISGHTALYWYRQSLGQGLEFLIYFQGNSAPDKSGLPSDRFSAERTGGSVSTLTIQRTQQEDSAVYLCASSLVRGAVYEQYFGPGTRLTVT.

The chain recombines TRBV12-3 or TRBV12-4 with TRBJ1-5, with D perhaps matching TRBD1 (5 bases). V shed 4 bases and J shed 5 bases, with 9 bases lying between them. CDR3 size: 13 residues. CDR3 region: CASSWDGYQPQHF. CDR3 coding DNA: TGTGCCAGCAGTTGGGACGGCTATCAGCCCCAGCATTTT.

V is TRBV18 and J is TRBJ2-1; no definite D call. The V end was cut by 8 bases, the J end by 9 bases, with 14 bases between. The CDR3 covers 12 residues. Germline V CDR1 and CDR2: KGHSH, LQKENI. The CDR3 spells CASAASGGEQFF. DNA of the CDR3: TGTGCCAGCGCAGCCTCGGGTGGTGAGCAGTTCTTC.